The sequence of this TCR beta chain was determined in a study of neurological immune-mediated disorders. Findings of the study overall: No CDR3 amino acid sequences recurred among expanded clones across subjects, suggesting private repertoires in all groups. In multiple sclerosis patients, the repertoire cluster was unrelated to clinical or MRI findings.

Each TCR transcript was tagged with a 10-nucleotide random UMI during 5'RACE. A single run covered 15-18 subjects with over 160 million TCR-beta sequences. One entry per CDR3 protein, called by TCRdb with MiXCR from the 5' RACE reads. Of approximately 46,000 distinct CDR3 sequences in the sample, around 2.9% were seen once. This clonotype was counted ten times or more. The antigen is undetermined. The CDR3 runs to 15 residues. CDR1 SGHTA and CDR2 FQGTGA come from the germline V gene. V lost 5 bases to trimming and J lost 0 bases, with 12 bases between them. Source material: PBMCs. The gene calls are TRBV7-3 and TRBJ2-3; perhaps TRBD1 as D (6 bases). This clonotype originated in a woman between 50 and 59 years old with multiple sclerosis. The DNA for the CDR3 is TGTGCCAGCAGCCCCGGGCAGGGGAGCACAGATACGCAGTATTTT. Encoded protein: CASSPGQGSTDTQYF.